The source of this TCR beta chain is a study of OX40 agonist ivuxolimab in advanced cancers. Study details: Patients undergoing dose escalation presented with hepatocellular carcinoma, melanoma, renal cell or head and neck cancer. Study outcomes and limitations: CD8+ T cells averaged more expanded clones than CD4+.

This CDR3 spans 14 amino acids. The V gene's germline CDR1 is SEHNR and CDR2 FQNEAQ (reference sequence). The V and J ends lost 2 bases and 3 bases respectively, with 8 bases between them. In this sample, this clone turned up once. What it recognizes is unknown. Sequenced by immunoSEQ multiplex PCR; TCRdb stores in-frame clones only, minus some. Seen here are 90,000 to 100,000 clones, 75% to 90% observed once, and the top ten hold around 0.82%. This TCR was recovered from an adult with an advanced solid tumor such as melanoma, head and neck, liver or kidney cancer. This material consisted of CD4+ or CD8+ T cells sorted from blood, taken in a trial of the OX40 agonist ivuxolimab. The J gene is TRBJ2-1, the V gene TRBV7-9; D gene unclear. CDR3 sequence: CASSLIQSYNEQFF. Here the CDR3 DNA reads TGTGCCAGCAGCTTAATACAGAGCTACAATGAGCAGTTCTTC.